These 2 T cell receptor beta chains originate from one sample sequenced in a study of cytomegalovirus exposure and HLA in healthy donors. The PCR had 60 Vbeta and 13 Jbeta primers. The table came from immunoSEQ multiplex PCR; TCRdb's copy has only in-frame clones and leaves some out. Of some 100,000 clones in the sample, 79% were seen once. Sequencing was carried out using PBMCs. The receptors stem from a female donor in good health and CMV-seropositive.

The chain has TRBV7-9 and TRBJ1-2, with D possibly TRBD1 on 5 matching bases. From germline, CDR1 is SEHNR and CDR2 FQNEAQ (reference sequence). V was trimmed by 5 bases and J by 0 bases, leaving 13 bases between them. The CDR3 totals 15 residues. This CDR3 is CASSPQGGANYGYTF. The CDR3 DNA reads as TGTGCCAGCAGCCCCCAGGGAGGAGCTAACTATGGCTACACCTTC.

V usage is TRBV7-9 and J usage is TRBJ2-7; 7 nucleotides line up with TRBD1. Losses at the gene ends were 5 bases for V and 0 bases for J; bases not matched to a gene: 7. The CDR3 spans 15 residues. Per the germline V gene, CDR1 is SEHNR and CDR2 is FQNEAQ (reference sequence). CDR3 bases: TGTGCCAGCAGCCTATCGACAGGGCCCTCCTACGAGCAGTACTTC. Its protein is CASSLSTGPSYEQYF. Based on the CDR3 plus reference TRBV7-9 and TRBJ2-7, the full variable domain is DTGVSQNPRHKITKRGQNVTFRCDPISEHNRLYWYRQTLGQGPEFLTYFQNEAQLEKSRLLSDRFSAERPKGSFSTLEIQRTEQGDSAMYLCASSLSTGPSYEQYFGPGTRLTVT.